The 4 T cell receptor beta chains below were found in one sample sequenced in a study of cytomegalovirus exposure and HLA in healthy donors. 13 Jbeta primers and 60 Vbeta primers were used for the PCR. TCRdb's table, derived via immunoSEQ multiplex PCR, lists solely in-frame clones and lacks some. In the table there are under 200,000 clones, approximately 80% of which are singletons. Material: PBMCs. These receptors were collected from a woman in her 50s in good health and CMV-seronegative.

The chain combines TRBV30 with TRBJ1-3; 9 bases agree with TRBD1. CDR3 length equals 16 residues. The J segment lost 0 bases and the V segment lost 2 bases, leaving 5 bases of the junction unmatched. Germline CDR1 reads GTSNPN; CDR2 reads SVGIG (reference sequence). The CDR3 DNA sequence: TGTGCCTGGAGTCATCTGGACAGGGGCTCTGGAAACACCATATATTTT. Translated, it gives CAWSHLDRGSGNTIYF. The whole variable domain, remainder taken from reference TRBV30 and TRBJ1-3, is SQTIHQWPATLVQPVGSPLSLECTVEGTSNPNLYWYRQAAGRGLQLLFYSVGIGQISSEVPQNLSASRPQDRQFILSSKKLLLSDSGFYLCAWSHLDRGSGNTIYFGEGSWLTVV.

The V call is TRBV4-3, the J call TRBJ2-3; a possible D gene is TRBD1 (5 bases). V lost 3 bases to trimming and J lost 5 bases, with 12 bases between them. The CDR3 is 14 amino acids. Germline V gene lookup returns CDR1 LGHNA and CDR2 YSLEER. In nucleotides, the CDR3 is TGCGCCAGCAGCCAGGCTGACAGATTAGATACGCAGTATTTT. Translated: CASSQADRLDTQYF.

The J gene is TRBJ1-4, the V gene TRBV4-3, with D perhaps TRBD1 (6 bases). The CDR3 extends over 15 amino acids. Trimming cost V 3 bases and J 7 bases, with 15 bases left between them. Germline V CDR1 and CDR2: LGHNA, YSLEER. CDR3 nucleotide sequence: TGCGCCAGCAGCCAGCTCTGGGGGCCGGGTGAAAAACTGTTTTTT. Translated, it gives CASSQLWGPGEKLFF.

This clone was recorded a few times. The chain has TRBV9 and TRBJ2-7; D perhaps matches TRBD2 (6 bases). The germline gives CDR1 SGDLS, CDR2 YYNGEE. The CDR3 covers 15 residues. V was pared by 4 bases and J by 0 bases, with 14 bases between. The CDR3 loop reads CASSRDSLSSYEQYF. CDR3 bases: TGTGCCAGCAGCAGGGACTCGCTGAGCTCCTACGAGCAGTACTTC.